This paragraph reports one TCR beta chain. Its specificity is not known. This sample was taken from a study of beta chain features in type 1 diabetes. Across the whole study: Examination covered approximately 100 million sorted cells spanning all samples. General study results and limits: Across all four CD4+ subsets, people with type 1 diabetes showed modestly shorter TCRB CDR3s.

Of the isolated RNA, all was reverse transcribed, and so the sequenced material was expressed TCRB transcripts. Some clones are missing from TCRdb's copy, which holds only in-frame ones; the method was immunoSEQ multiplex PCR. The table includes fewer than 250,000 clones, about 63% detected once. The collection from each donor was one heparinised blood draw averaging about 116 mL. It was via CD45RO/CCR7/CD25/CD127/CD95/CD27 that CD4+ naive, central memory, regulatory and stem cell-like memory cells were sorted. Input material: naive CD4+ T cells from blood. This receptor was identified in a man younger than 45 in good health.

The CDR3 is CACTLAGGPREQFF. CDR3 nucleotide sequence: TGTGCCTGCACCCTAGCGGGAGGGCCGAGGGAGCAGTTCTTC. The chain is built from TRBV30 and TRBJ2-1; 12 bases match TRBD2. The length of the CDR3 is 14 residues. V shed 6 bases, J shed 10 bases, and the junction held 10 bases outside the gene matches. Germline V gene lookup returns CDR1 GTSNPN and CDR2 SVGIG (reference sequence).